Here is one T cell receptor (beta chain) with its context. The specificity of this receptor is unknown. Base quality data are lacking; no much larger clone is found one base away. The library was made by the immunoSEQ multiplex PCR assay. The multiplex PCR relied on a mix of 60 forward primers for TCR Vbeta segments and 13 reverse primers for TCR Jbeta segments. The CDR3 region of rearranged TCR beta genes was amplified from genomic DNA by a multiplex PCR assay. On the Illumina HiSeq System, the amplified TCR beta libraries were sequenced as 87-base-pair reads. For the original study's pipeline: A later analysis counted about 80 million unique TCR beta chains across the approximately 700 repertoires, and 9.5 million to 11 million of these chains were shared by at least two donors. A nearest-neighbor algorithm error-corrected the raw reads and collapsed the reads into unique sequences, merging closely related sequences to remove PCR and sequencing errors. V, D and J gene segments were assigned by aligning CDR3 sequences to IMGT reference sequences. Each retained sequence needed at least a six-nucleotide match to both a V gene segment and a J gene segment. Rearrangements were called productive when the CDR3 lacked stop codons and stayed in frame with V and J; all others were non-productive. Following IMGT convention, CDR3 was defined as the stretch from the second conserved V-encoded cysteine up to the conserved J-encoded phenylalanine. In an earlier analysis of 550 to 650 of the donors, sequences lacking an unambiguous match to a single V gene segment were excluded. In an earlier analysis of some 590 of the donors, a V segment was called functional when productive rearrangements were above 56.7%, and segregating when the standard deviation between donors exceeded 5%. A statistical classification framework was built for diagnosing cytomegalovirus status from the catalog of TCR beta chain sequences. V and J gene assignment, in a later analysis, came from comparing TCR nucleotide sequences with IMGT/GENE-DB human TR gene sequences. In a later analysis, CDR3 sequences and most-parsimonious VDJ recombination scenarios were assigned using the TCRdist pipeline. In a later analysis, each TCR beta chain was defined by its CDR3 amino acid sequence together with its V-gene family, and reads lacking a unique V-gene family were excluded. To address suspected cross-contamination and a sequencing artifact, a later analysis removed 592 highly shared, low-generation-probability nucleotide sequences. For each public chain, a later analysis derived a clonal expansion index from normalized ranks of inferred template counts within each repertoire. In a later analysis, generation probabilities were computed using a VDJ recombination model fitted to out-of-frame rearrangements, and the results were checked against IGoR. A later analysis scored TCR-TCR, TCR-HLA and TCR-CMV co-occurrence with hypergeometric tests, applying a repertoire-size bias correction to TCR pairs. A later analysis estimated false discovery rates by permuting HLA or CMV assignments 20 times. In a later analysis, co-occurring TCRs were grouped using DBSCAN, and TCRdist sequence similarity was added for clustering within HLA-allele-positive subsets. Repertoires with fewer than 30,000 or more than 120,000 public chains, plus five repertoires with anomalous nucleotide sharing, were excluded from co-occurrence clustering. TCRdb re-hosts the immuneACCESS table, in-frame sequences only. Its copies lack some clones; in the studies checked, an unresolved V gene accounts for under half of them, and the cause for the rest is not known. That table furnishes V, J and clone size, whereas the DNA furnished D and trimming. The sample data list 150,000 to 200,000 clones, and around 68% of these were observed just once. The ten most abundant clones make up around 9.3% of the sample.

This entry belongs to a study of cytomegalovirus exposure and HLA in healthy donors (dated by TCRdb to the late 2010s). The study in broad terms: An earlier analysis of 587 of the donors reported about 250 Gb of sequence data and around 110 million unique TCR beta sequences from about 200 million T cells. In a later analysis, previously published TCR beta repertoires from about 670 donors were re-analyzed and high-resolution HLA genotyping was added so that TCR occurrence patterns could be studied. The number of donors typed differed by locus, with about 629-630 for A, B, C, DRB1 and DQB1, 522 for DQA1, 600 to 610 for DPA1, and 472 for DPB1. Genome-wide SNP genotypes for about 60% of the 666 donors were used in a later genetic analysis, which treated that subset as a discovery cohort. Every discovery cohort repertoire had been produced on one sequencing platform. An earlier analysis of 587 of the donors used high-throughput TCR beta sequencing to judge whether each TCR beta V gene segment behaved as functional or pseudogenic. Donor age, sex, ethnicity and CMV serostatus were compiled together with the repertoire data. Using immunosequencing, the study profiled T cell repertoires from 666 subjects and related those repertoires to cytomegalovirus serostatus. The later analysis used no new phenotypic data to find candidate immune exposures, relying instead on TCR beta sequences and their occurrence across donors. Several DR-DQ haplotypes were handled as single units for association and clustering because linkage in the cohort was strong. An early release covering 550 to 650 HLA-typed donors comprised approximately 290 gigabases of sequencing data and roughly 86 million unique TCR sequences. On average, roughly 240,000 unique TCR beta nucleotide sequences were sequenced per donor among several hundred genotyped donors of the cohort, with roughly 18% of those sequences being non-productive. Among the roughly 400 genotyped donors, approximately 76% belonged to the genetic ancestry cluster associated with self-reported Caucasian donors. The study combined high-throughput TCR immunosequencing, statistical association of individual TCRs with disease status, and machine learning to predict cytomegalovirus infection status. HLA typing covered class I and class II loci at four-digit resolution. The aim of the study was to test whether cataloging public T cell receptors could identify signatures of past pathogen exposure. Besides the first cohort of roughly 660 subjects, a separate validation cohort made up of roughly 130 different subjects was used.

Beyond this particular receptor, the publication reports: Only TCR beta chains were sequenced in this cohort, and the absence of alpha or paired-chain data limited detectable features. A later analysis found that most CMV-associated TCR beta chains appeared HLA-restricted, with HLA associations seemingly driven largely by CMV exposure. Linkage disequilibrium might explain the correlated functional status among segregating V segments, but an unknown experimental factor could not be ruled out. An earlier analysis of 587 of the donors showed that most TCR beta V segments appeared in productive rearrangements either about 90% or about 30% of the time, which broadly matched IMGT annotations. The authors suggested that the approach could potentially be extended to other disease states and immunological phenotypes. Assigning TCR associations to individual alleles was difficult when HLA alleles, especially DR and DQ, strongly co-occurred. The presence/absence analyses assumed that sequencing depth was roughly uniform across donors, and that assumption may not be true. In a later analysis, the rate of TCR association differed among HLA loci, with DRB1 alleles having the most associated TCRs and HLA-C alleles having the fewest. In a later genetic analysis, fewer N-insertions in productive TCRs were reported among donors in an Asian-associated ancestry cluster than the roughly 640-donor mean. In a later analysis, several top co-occurrence clusters were reported to appear linked to parvovirus B19, influenza, CMV and Epstein-Barr virus. Three of the identified cytomegalovirus-associated TCR beta chains were confirmed in vitro to be specific for cytomegalovirus antigens. Most TCR sequences were observed very rarely across donors, whereas some public TCRs were present in many individuals. Some IMGT-functional V segments, including TRBV6-2 and TRBV6-3, could not be distinguished by the 87-base-pair reads and were therefore excluded. The classifier was reported to diagnose cytomegalovirus status with high specificity and sensitivity in both the original and validation cohorts. Because counts were too low, 15 to 20 rarely observed V segments, including chromosome 9 orphons, were excluded from the earlier analysis of a few hundred of the donors. Immune exposure information for the cohort was limited to CMV serostatus. Compared with equally common non-associated chains, HLA-associated TCR beta chains in a later analysis were more clonally expanded and had lower generation probabilities. A cluster of highly shared sequence variants was judged likely to be a technical artifact of the sequencing pipeline. A further reported finding was that TCR beta sequences accurately predicted the HLA-A and HLA-B alleles for most subjects in the first cohort. A total of 150 or so TCR beta chains were listed by the study as associated with cytomegalovirus. At a false discovery rate of 0.05, a later analysis linked 15,000 to 20,000 TCR beta sequences to specific HLA alleles. HLA typing was unavailable for some donors at each locus, so association tests used only the typed subset. In a later genetic analysis, a missense DCLRE1C variant was associated with V-gene and J-gene trimming of TCR beta chains, and the association was replicated in an independent cohort.

The cohort consisted of hundreds of healthy bone marrow donors. At the time of sampling, all cohort members were nominally healthy, though unrecorded immune exposures were likely present. The donor tested CMV seropositive, placing the donor among the roughly 300 seropositive members of the cohort. A peripheral blood sample was provided by each donor, and peripheral blood mononuclear cells were used for TCR beta sequencing. Genomic DNA extraction from the blood cell samples was performed with the Qiagen DNeasy Blood Extraction Kit. The CDR3 runs 16 residues from the cysteine to the phenylalanine. The read is trimmed to its CDR3 DNA, 48 bases read in frame from base 1. According to the germline V gene, CDR1 reads SGHDN and CDR2 reads FVKESK. Cut back by 5 bases and 8 bases, the V and J ends lie 21 bases apart.

The sequencing input was PBMCs. The sequence is built from TRBV14 and TRBJ1-4; the D gene remains uncertain. This clonotype was obtained from a man aged 25-45 years in good health and CMV-seropositive. The DNA sequence is TGTGCCAGCAGCGAACGTCGGTCAGGTGGGGAGGAAAAACTGTTTTTT. Its translation reads: CASSERRSGGEEKLFF. With the rest looked up from the reference TRBV14 and TRBJ1-4 genes rather than sequenced, the full variable domain is EAGVTQFPSHSVIEKGQTVTLRCDPISGHDNLYWYRRVMGKEIKFLLHFVKESKQDESGMPNNRFLAERTGGTYSTLKVQPAELEDSGVYFCASSERRSGGEEKLFFGSGTQLSVL.